The rows below give T cell receptor beta chains drawn from one sample of a study of cytomegalovirus exposure and HLA in healthy donors. Profiled with immunoSEQ multiplex PCR; TCRdb holds only in-frame clones, not every one. The table records about 130,000 clones, around 72% of them present only once. Sequencing was carried out using PBMCs. Source of these receptors: a man aged 50 or older in good health and CMV-seropositive. Both conserved end residues are part of each CDR3. Fields, in order: D gene, V gene, clone size, J gene, CDR3 DNA, CDR3 protein. D genes are given only for firm matches. Some rows mark clone size as missing; the rest say once, few, many or name a class of expanded clone.

D gene: -; V gene: TRBV5-1; clone size: -; J gene: TRBJ2-1; CDR3 DNA: TGCGCCAGCAGCTTGGCCCGCGGAGTTCCCCTACAAAGTGAGCAGTTCTTC; CDR3 protein: CASSLARGVPLQSEQFF
D gene: TRBD1; V gene: TRBV6-5; clone size: -; J gene: TRBJ1-1; CDR3 DNA: TGTGCCAGCAGATCAGGGGGACGGAACACTGAAGCTTTCTTT; CDR3 protein: CASRSGGRNTEAFF
D gene: TRBD2; V gene: TRBV5-4; clone size: -; J gene: TRBJ2-7; CDR3 DNA: TGTGCCAGCAGCCCCGGGGGGGTCCAAATCGCCTACGAGCAGTACTTC; CDR3 protein: CASSPGGVQIAYEQYF
D gene: -; V gene: TRBV7-9; clone size: -; J gene: TRBJ2-5; CDR3 DNA: TGTGCCAGCAGCTCGTCCAGTGAGACCCAGTACTTC; CDR3 protein: CASSSSSETQYF
D gene: -; V gene: TRBV11-2; clone size: -; J gene: TRBJ2-3; CDR3 DNA: TGTGCCAGCAGCCCCCAGATTACAGATACGCAGTATTTT; CDR3 protein: CASSPQITDTQYF
D gene: -; V gene: TRBV5-8; clone size: -; J gene: TRBJ1-5; CDR3 DNA: TGTGCCAGCAGCTTGGCCCTCGGGGATCCAAATCAGCCCCAGCATTTT; CDR3 protein: CASSLALGDPNQPQHF
D gene: -; V gene: TRBV7-9; clone size: -; J gene: TRBJ1-3; CDR3 DNA: TGTGCCAGCAGCCCGAACATCACATACCGTCTGTACTCTGGAAACACCATATATTTT; CDR3 protein: CASSPNITYRLYSGNTIYF
D gene: TRBD2; V gene: TRBV7-9; clone size: -; J gene: TRBJ2-3; CDR3 DNA: TGTGCCAGCAGCCCGGGACTAGCGGGGGGGCCCACAGATACGCAGTATTTT; CDR3 protein: CASSPGLAGGPTDTQYF
D gene: -; V gene: TRBV27; clone size: -; J gene: TRBJ1-2; CDR3 DNA: TGTGCCAGCAGTCCTAACAGTTTTTCGCGCTATGGCTACACCTTC; CDR3 protein: CASSPNSFSRYGYTF
D gene: -; V gene: TRBV7-2; clone size: -; J gene: TRBJ1-2; CDR3 DNA: TGTGCCAGCAGCCCAAACTTTAACTATGGCTACACCTTC; CDR3 protein: CASSPNFNYGYTF
D gene: TRBD2; V gene: TRBV10-3; clone size: -; J gene: TRBJ2-1; CDR3 DNA: TGTGCCATCATGGCCGGACTAGCGGGAAACTACAATGAGCAGTTCTTC; CDR3 protein: CAIMAGLAGNYNEQFF
D gene: TRBD2; V gene: TRBV19; clone size: once; J gene: TRBJ2-1; CDR3 DNA: TGTGCCAGTAGTATAGCGGGAGGCTCTACCTACAATGAGCAGTTCTTC; CDR3 protein: CASSIAGGSTYNEQFF
D gene: TRBD1; V gene: TRBV5-4; clone size: once; J gene: TRBJ1-6; CDR3 DNA: TGTGCCAGCAGCCGAGGGCAGGGGGCCAGTTCACCCCTCCACTTT; CDR3 protein: CASSRGQGASSPLHF
D gene: TRBD1; V gene: TRBV29-1; clone size: -; J gene: TRBJ1-1; CDR3 DNA: TGCAGCGTTGTCGACAGGGGGCTGATCAACACTGAAGCTTTCTTT; CDR3 protein: CSVVDRGLINTEAFF
D gene: TRBD1; V gene: TRBV18; clone size: -; J gene: TRBJ2-7; CDR3 DNA: TGTGCCAGCTCACCGCCCGGGACAGGGAGATACGAGCAGTACTTC; CDR3 protein: CASSPPGTGRYEQYF
D gene: -; V gene: TRBV6-1; clone size: -; J gene: TRBJ1-1; CDR3 DNA: TGTGCCAGCAGTCAGGGTTCCATGAACACTGAAGCTTTCTTT; CDR3 protein: CASSQGSMNTEAFF
D gene: -; V gene: TRBV5-1; clone size: -; J gene: TRBJ1-1; CDR3 DNA: TGCGCCAGCAGCTGGGTGAGCAGCGGGACTGAAGCTTTCTTT; CDR3 protein: CASSWVSSGTEAFF
D gene: -; V gene: TRBV7-8; clone size: once; J gene: TRBJ2-7; CDR3 DNA: TGTGCCAGCAGCCTGGCGGGGACCCTCTACGAGCAGTACTTC; CDR3 protein: CASSLAGTLYEQYF
D gene: TRBD1; V gene: TRBV11-2; clone size: -; J gene: TRBJ1-2; CDR3 DNA: TGTGCCAGCAGCCCTACCCCGACAGGGCCTAACTATGGCTACACCTTC; CDR3 protein: CASSPTPTGPNYGYTF
D gene: -; V gene: TRBV7-2; clone size: few; J gene: TRBJ1-1; CDR3 DNA: TGTGCCAGCACCTCGACAGCGTTGAACACTGAAGCTTTCTTT; CDR3 protein: CASTSTALNTEAFF
D gene: TRBD1; V gene: TRBV7-2; clone size: -; J gene: TRBJ2-5; CDR3 DNA: TGTGCCAGCAGCTTAGGGGACAGGTATCAAGAGACCCAGTACTTC; CDR3 protein: CASSLGDRYQETQYF
D gene: TRBD1; V gene: TRBV10-3; clone size: -; J gene: TRBJ1-1; CDR3 DNA: TGTGCCATCAGTGGAGGACAGGGGGCGGGCACTGAAGCTTTCTTT; CDR3 protein: CAISGGQGAGTEAFF
D gene: TRBD2; V gene: TRBV28; clone size: -; J gene: TRBJ2-3; CDR3 DNA: TGTGCCAGCAGTTTAGTAGGAGTTGCGGGGGACGCGCGGGAGTATTTT; CDR3 protein: CASSLVGVAGDAREYF